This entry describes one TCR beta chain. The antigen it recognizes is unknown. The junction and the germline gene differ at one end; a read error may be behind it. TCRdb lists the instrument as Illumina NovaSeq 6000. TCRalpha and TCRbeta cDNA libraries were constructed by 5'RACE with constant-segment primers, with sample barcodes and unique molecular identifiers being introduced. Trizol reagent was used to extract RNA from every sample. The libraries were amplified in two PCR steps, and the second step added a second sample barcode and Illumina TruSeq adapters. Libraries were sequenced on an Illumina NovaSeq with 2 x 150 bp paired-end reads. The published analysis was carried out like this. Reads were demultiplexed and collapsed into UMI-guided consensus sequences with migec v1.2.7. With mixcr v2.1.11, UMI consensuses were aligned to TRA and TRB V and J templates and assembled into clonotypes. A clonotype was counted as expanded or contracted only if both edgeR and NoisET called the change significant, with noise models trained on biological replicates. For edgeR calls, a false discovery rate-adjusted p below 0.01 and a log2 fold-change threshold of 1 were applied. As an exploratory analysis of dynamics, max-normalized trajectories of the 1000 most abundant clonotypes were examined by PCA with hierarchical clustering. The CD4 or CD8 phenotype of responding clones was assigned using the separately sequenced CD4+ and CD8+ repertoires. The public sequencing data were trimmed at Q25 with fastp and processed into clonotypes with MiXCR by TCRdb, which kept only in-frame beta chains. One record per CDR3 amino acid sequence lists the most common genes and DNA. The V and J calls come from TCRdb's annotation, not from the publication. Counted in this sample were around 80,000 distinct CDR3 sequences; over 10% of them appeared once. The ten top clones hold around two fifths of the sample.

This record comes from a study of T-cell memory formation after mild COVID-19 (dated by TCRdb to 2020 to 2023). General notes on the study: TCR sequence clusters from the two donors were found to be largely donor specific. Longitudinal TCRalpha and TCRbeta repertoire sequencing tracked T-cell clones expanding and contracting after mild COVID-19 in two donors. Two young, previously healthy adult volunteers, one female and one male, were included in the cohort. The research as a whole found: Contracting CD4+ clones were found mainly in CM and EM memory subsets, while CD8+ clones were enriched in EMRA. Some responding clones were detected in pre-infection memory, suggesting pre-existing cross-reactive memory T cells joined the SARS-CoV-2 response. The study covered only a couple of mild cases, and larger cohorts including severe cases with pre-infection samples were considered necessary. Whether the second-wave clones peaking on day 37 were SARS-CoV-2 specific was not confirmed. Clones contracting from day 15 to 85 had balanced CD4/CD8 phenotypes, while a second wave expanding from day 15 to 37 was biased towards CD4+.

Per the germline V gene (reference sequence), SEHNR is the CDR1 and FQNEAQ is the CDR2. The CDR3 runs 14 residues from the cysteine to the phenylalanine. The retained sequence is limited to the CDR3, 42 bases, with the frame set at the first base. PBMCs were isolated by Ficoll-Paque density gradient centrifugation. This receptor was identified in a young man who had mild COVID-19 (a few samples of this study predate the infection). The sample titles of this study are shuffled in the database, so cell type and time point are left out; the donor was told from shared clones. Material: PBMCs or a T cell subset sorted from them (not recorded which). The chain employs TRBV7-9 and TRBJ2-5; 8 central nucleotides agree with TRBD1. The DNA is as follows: TGTGCCAGCAGCTGGGACAGGAGCCAAGAGAACCAGTACTTC. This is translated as CASSWDRSQENQYF.